The clone carrying this TCR beta chain has just one count. Its antigen is currently unknown. The entry originates in a study of shared clonotypes between healthy human individuals. Overall study results and limits: Generally, naive subsets (rather than memory subsets) showed larger estimated richness.

Looked up from germline, CDR1 is MNHEY and CDR2 is SMNVEV (reference sequence). This CDR3 contains 15 residues. V lost 4 bases and J lost 3, with 13 bases in between. TCRdb's copy holds only in-frame clones and misses some; the assay was immunoSEQ multiplex PCR. Of 800,000 to 1,200,000 clones listed, more than 75% are singletons. The chain couples TRBV27 to TRBJ2-1; D may be TRBD2 (5 bases). The sample taken for sequencing was memory CD4+ T cells from PBMCs. The subset is: CD45RA-negative fraction. This TCR was sampled from a man between 18 and 35 years old in good health. Some clones in this sample may be carry-over from other donors' samples. The CDR3 nucleotides read TGTGCCAGCAGTTCCACTAGGCCTTACTACAATGAGCAGTTCTTC. As protein: CASSSTRPYYNEQFF.